This T cell receptor beta chain was obtained from a study of cytomegalovirus exposure and HLA in healthy donors. Study-wide findings and caveats: In the analysis, some V segments, TRBV6-2 and TRBV6-3 included, were excluded as indistinguishable. An analysis was carried out at a later point. It showed that HLA-associated TCR beta chains were more clonally expanded than equally common non-associated chains.

The CDR3 is 15 residues long. Per germline, CDR1 MNHEY and CDR2 SMNVEV (reference sequence). The trim removed 4 bases at V and 9 bases at J, leaving 6 bases unmatched. This clone was observed a handful of times. The target antigen is unknown. In the PCR, 60 Vbeta and 13 Jbeta primers were used. TCRdb keeps only in-frame clones here, not all; method: immunoSEQ multiplex PCR. Of roughly 130,000 clones listed, approximately 78% are singletons. This TCR came from a human donor in good health. Material: PBMCs. The rearrangement uses TRBV27 and TRBJ1-6, with TRBD1 matching over 10 bases. The CDR3: CASSSQGQGSSPLHF. The CDR3 DNA is TGTGCCAGCAGTTCACAGGGACAGGGGAGTTCACCCCTCCACTTT.